The 17 T cell receptor beta chains presented below share a single source sample, sequenced in a study of shared clonotypes between healthy human individuals. Generated by immunoSEQ multiplex PCR, the TCRdb table keeps only in-frame clones and is missing some. Of approximately 2.4 million clones in the sample, 95% were seen once. The sequencing input was naive CD4+ T cells sorted from blood. Sample subset: CD45RA+ positively selected. All receptors come from a man aged 18 to 30 in good health.

To note about this clone: Other DNA sequences in the same sample also yield this CDR3. This rearrangement joins TRBV25-1 to TRBJ2-3; TRBD2 agrees at 9 bases. CDR1 is MGHDK, CDR2 SYGVNS, per germline. After removal of 5 bases from V and 1 base from J, the junction contained 1 base not matched to a gene. The CDR3 runs 14 residues. Written as DNA, the CDR3 is TGTGCCAGCAGTATAGCGGGGGGCACAGATACGCAGTATTTT. Its translation: CASSIAGGTDTQYF.

The sample holds one count of this clone. The V and J genes are TRBV9 and TRBJ2-2, with D perhaps TRBD1 (5 bases). Germline lookup yields CDR1 SGDLS and CDR2 YYNGEE. CDR3 size: 13 residues. Trimming removed 4 bases at V and 4 bases at J, with 8 bases between. DNA for the CDR3: TGTGCCAGCAGCCCCAGGGTCACCGGGGAGCTGTTTTTT. This codes for CASSPRVTGELFF.

The chain recombines TRBV6-5 with TRBJ1-5; TRBD1 matches 9 bases. Germline lookup yields CDR1 MNHEY and CDR2 SVGAGI. V trimming: 4 bases; J trimming: 1 base; junction bases outside the gene matches: 2. The CDR3 loop spans 15 amino acids. The CDR3 DNA follows: TGTGCCAGCAGTTCACAGGGGGCAAGCAATCAGCCCCAGCATTTT. Its protein product is CASSSQGASNQPQHF.

The chain links TRBV6-5 to TRBJ2-1; D is possibly TRBD2 (5 bases). V lost 4 bases, J lost 4 bases, and 14 bases lay in between. The CDR3 totals 15 residues. CDR1 and CDR2 from the germline V gene are MNHEY and SVGAGI. The CDR3 sequence: CASSSHAGLYNEQFF. In DNA form, the CDR3 reads TGTGCCAGCAGTTCTCACGCGGGCCTTTACAATGAGCAGTTCTTC.

The V gene is TRBV5-4, the J gene TRBJ2-7; possibly TRBD1 for D (7 bases). The germline V gene encodes CDR1 SGHNT and CDR2 YYREEE (reference sequence). With 0 bases removed from V and 1 base from J, the gap between germline ends came to 14 bases. The CDR3 is 16 amino acids. CDR3 loop: CASSLGAGGFSYEQYF. Written as DNA, the CDR3 is TGTGCCAGCAGCTTGGGGGCAGGGGGGTTTTCCTACGAGCAGTACTTC.

This sequence joins TRBV27 and TRBJ2-1; 9 bases fit TRBD2. Germline loops: CDR1 MNHEY, CDR2 SMNVEV (reference sequence). V gave up 8 bases and J gave up 12 bases; unmatched junction bases: 20. The CDR3 has 16 amino acids. The CDR3 DNA is TGTGCCAGCGGATTTTTCGTAGCGGGAGAGAAGGTTTTGCAGTTCTTC. Protein sequence: CASGFFVAGEKVLQFF.

The chain joins TRBV30 to TRBJ1-4; D remains ambiguous. Germline V gives CDR1 GTSNPN, CDR2 SVGIG (reference sequence). This CDR3 spans 15 amino acids. V was trimmed by 0 bases and J by 0 bases, leaving 8 bases between them. For the CDR3, the DNA is TGTGCCTGGAGTGTACTTAGCACAACTAATGAAAAACTGTTTTTT. Protein: CAWSVLSTTNEKLFF.

The rearrangement joins TRBV6-5 to TRBJ1-1, with unresolved D. CDR1 is MNHEY, CDR2 SVGAGI, per germline. V lost 7 bases and J lost 1, with 10 bases in between. There are 13 residues in the CDR3. DNA for the CDR3: TGTGCCAGCACGCGTAACCCGAACACTGAAGCTTTCTTT. It encodes CASTRNPNTEAFF.

The chain recombines TRBV5-4 with TRBJ1-1; a possible D gene is TRBD1 (5 bases). Per germline, CDR1 SGHNT and CDR2 YYREEE (reference sequence). The CDR3 loop spans 15 amino acids. V was trimmed by 0 bases and J by 0 bases, leaving 9 bases between them. CDR3 in DNA: TGTGCCAGCAGCTTGGATCAGGGCATGAACACTGAAGCTTTCTTT. Protein sequence: CASSLDQGMNTEAFF.

This chain links TRBV5-5 with TRBJ2-7, with 10 bases that match TRBD2. V trimming: 5 bases; J trimming: 4 bases; junction bases outside the gene matches: 9. Germline lookup yields CDR1 SGHKS and CDR2 YYEKEE (reference sequence). The CDR3 is made up of 15 amino acids. The CDR3 region is CASRAGTSALYEQYF. CDR3 bases: TGTGCCAGCAGGGCTGGGACTAGCGCGTTATACGAGCAGTACTTC.

Only one count was recorded for this clone. V usage is TRBV30 and J usage is TRBJ2-7; 11 positions match TRBD2. Germline V gives CDR1 GTSNPN, CDR2 SVGIG (reference sequence). CDR3 length: 15 amino acids. The ends lost 1 base at V and 4 bases at J; junction bases unmatched: 6. Here the CDR3 DNA reads TGTGCCTGGAGTGCTAAGACTAGCGGGGAGTACGAGCAGTACTTC. This gives the protein CAWSAKTSGEYEQYF.

The chain couples TRBV6-1 to TRBJ2-7; 10 positions match TRBD1. V was clipped by 3 bases and J by 2 bases; unmatched bases: 7. This CDR3 has 16 amino acids. The V gene's germline CDR1 is MNHNS and CDR2 SASEGT. CDR3 region: CASSDRRDRGTYEQYF. The CDR3 nucleotides read TGTGCCAGCAGTGATCGACGGGACAGGGGCACCTACGAGCAGTACTTC.

About this clone itself: The sample contains more than one DNA sequence encoding this CDR3. The chain combines TRBV27 with TRBJ1-1; D is perhaps TRBD1 (6 bases). With 6 bases removed from V and 8 bases from J, the gap between germline ends came to 13 bases. CDR1 and CDR2 from the germline V gene are MNHEY and SMNVEV (reference sequence). This CDR3 is built from 12 residues. DNA for the CDR3: TGTGCCAGCAGCTCTCCGGGGACAGAAGCTTTCTTT. Its protein is CASSSPGTEAFF.

V and J are TRBV30 and TRBJ1-4; D call uncertain. The CDR3 spans 14 residues. CDR1 and CDR2 from the germline V gene are GTSNPN and SVGIG (reference sequence). V lost 6 bases to trimming and J lost 7 bases, with 18 bases between them. Here the CDR3 DNA reads TGTGCCTGCCCGATTCACGGCCTCCGTGAAAAACTGTTTTTT. This sequence encodes CACPIHGLREKLFF.

The V and J genes are TRBV5-8 and TRBJ1-5; D gene ambiguous. Trimming removed 1 base at V and 6 bases at J, with 11 bases between. The CDR3 loop spans 14 amino acids. From germline, CDR1 is SGHTS and CDR2 YDEGEE. CDR3 DNA: TGTGCCAGCAGCTTGCGGGCGGGTGGTCAGCCCCAGCATTTT. This encodes CASSLRAGGQPQHF.

The chain recombines TRBV2 with TRBJ2-4, with 7 bases aligning to TRBD1. Per the germline V gene, CDR1 is SNHLY and CDR2 is FYNNEI. The CDR3 has 16 amino acids. With V trimmed by 6 bases and J by 0 bases, 8 bases remained unmatched. The DNA for the CDR3 is TGTGCCAGCAGCCCAGACAGGGCCGTAGCCAAAAACATTCAGTACTTC. This encodes CASSPDRAVAKNIQYF.

The V and J genes are TRBV6-6 and TRBJ2-1; no clear D. The CDR3 extends over 14 amino acids. The germline V and J ends were trimmed by 0 bases and 4 bases, with 7 bases remaining between them. Germline V gene lookup returns CDR1 MNHNY and CDR2 SVGAGI (reference sequence). The CDR3 nucleotides read TGTGCCAGCAGTTACTCGAAGGTTTACAATGAGCAGTTCTTC. It yields the protein CASSYSKVYNEQFF.